Shown below are 7 T cell receptor beta chains from a single sample sequenced in a study of vaccination and CD4 T cells after COVID-19. Sequenced with the Oncomine TCR Beta short-read assay was DNA taken from cultured CD4+ T cells. A single record per CDR3 protein comes from TCRdb applying MiXCR to the PCR reads. Among more than 15,000 distinct CDR3 sequences listed, 43% were seen once. No antigens are known for them. The treatment is: approximately nine-day PBMC culture with coronavirus spike peptide pools or control peptides (ViraFEST assay). This sample comprised CD4+ T cells from blood, cultured in vitro, obtained before SARS-CoV-2 vaccination. The receptors were sampled from a human donor who had recovered from COVID-19.

This clonotype was seen more than once but under ten times. The chain couples TRBV20-1 to TRBJ2-7; 8 bases map to TRBD1. J lost 3 bases, V lost 6 bases, and 7 bases had no gene match. The CDR3 spans 13 residues. CDR1 and CDR2 from the germline V gene are DFQATT and SNEGSKA (reference sequence). This CDR3 is CSAIDRGFYEQYF. The CDR3 DNA reads TGCAGTGCGATTGACAGGGGATTCTACGAGCAGTACTTC.

The rearrangement uses TRBV30 and TRBJ1-1; D possibly corresponds to TRBD1 (5 bases). Trimming left V 5 bases short and J 1 base short, with 8 bases between. The length of the CDR3 is 12 residues. Germline CDR1 GTSNPN, CDR2 SVGIG (reference sequence). CDR3 sequence reads: CAWDRPNTEAFF. In DNA, the CDR3 is TGTGCCTGGGACAGACCGAACACTGAAGCTTTCTTT.

This rearrangement joins TRBV10-2 to TRBJ1-2; D gene unclear. Trimming took 0 bases from V and 8 from J, leaving 13 bases between them. Germline V CDR1 and CDR2: WSHSY, SAAADI. The CDR3 totals 14 residues. The CDR3 sequence: CASSESPREYGYTF. The DNA for the CDR3 is TGCGCCAGCAGTGAGTCACCACGGGAATACGGCTACACCTTC.

This clonotype has more than one count but fewer than ten. The rearrangement links TRBV6-2 or TRBV6-3 to TRBJ1-5; the D gene is possibly TRBD1 (5 bases). Trimming left V 6 bases short and J 4 bases short, with 10 bases between. This CDR3 has 13 amino acids. In germline, CDR1 is MNHEY, CDR2 SVGEGT. Here the CDR3 DNA reads TGTGCCAGCAGCCTCAGGGAGAATCAGCCCCAGCATTTT. Amino acids: CASSLRENQPQHF.

The chain has TRBV14 and TRBJ2-4, with TRBD1 matching 9 bases. The length of the CDR3 is 15 residues. Per the germline V gene, CDR1 is SGHDN and CDR2 is FVKESK. The J segment lost 5 bases and the V segment lost 5 bases, leaving 7 bases of the junction unmatched. CDR3 DNA: TGTGCCAGCAGCAATCCGGGACAGGGCGAAAACATTCAGTACTTC. Translation: CASSNPGQGENIQYF.

The chain recombines TRBV7-8 with TRBJ2-2, with D maybe TRBD2 (6 bases). Germline V gives CDR1 SGHVS, CDR2 FQNEAQ. The CDR3 consists of 16 residues. V lost 3 bases and J 0 bases, leaving 11 bases between the germline ends. The CDR3 sequence: CASSFRRDANTGELFF. CDR3 bases: TGTGCCAGCAGCTTTAGGCGGGACGCGAACACCGGGGAGCTGTTTTTT.

The genes are TRBV28 and TRBJ1-2; 8 nucleotides agree with TRBD1. With 4 bases clipped from V and 2 bases from J, the junction kept 3 bases outside the gene matches. Germline-derived CDR1 and CDR2 are MDHEN and SYDVKM. There are 14 residues in the CDR3. Here the CDR3 reads CASSYHRGNYGYTF. For the CDR3, the DNA is TGTGCCAGCAGTTATCACAGGGGGAACTATGGCTACACCTTC.